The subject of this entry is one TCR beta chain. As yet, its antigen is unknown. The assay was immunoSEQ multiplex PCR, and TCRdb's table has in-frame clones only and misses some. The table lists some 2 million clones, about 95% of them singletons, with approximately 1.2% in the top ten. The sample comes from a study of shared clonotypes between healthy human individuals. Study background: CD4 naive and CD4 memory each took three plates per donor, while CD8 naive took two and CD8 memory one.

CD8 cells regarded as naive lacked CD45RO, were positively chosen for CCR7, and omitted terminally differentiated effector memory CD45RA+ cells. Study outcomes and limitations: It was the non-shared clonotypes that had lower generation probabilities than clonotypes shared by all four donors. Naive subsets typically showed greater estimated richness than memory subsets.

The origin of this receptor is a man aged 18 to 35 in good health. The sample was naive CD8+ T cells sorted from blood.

CDR3 amino acids: CASSHGYSYEQYF. The CDR3 DNA sequence: TGCGCCAGCAGCCATGGCTACTCCTACGAGCAGTACTTC. The chain has TRBV4-1 and TRBJ2-7; no clear D gene. This CDR3 region has 13 residues. Trimming shortened V by 3 bases and J by 0 bases, and 6 bases separated the two germline ends. CDR1 is MGHRA, CDR2 YSYEKL, per germline.